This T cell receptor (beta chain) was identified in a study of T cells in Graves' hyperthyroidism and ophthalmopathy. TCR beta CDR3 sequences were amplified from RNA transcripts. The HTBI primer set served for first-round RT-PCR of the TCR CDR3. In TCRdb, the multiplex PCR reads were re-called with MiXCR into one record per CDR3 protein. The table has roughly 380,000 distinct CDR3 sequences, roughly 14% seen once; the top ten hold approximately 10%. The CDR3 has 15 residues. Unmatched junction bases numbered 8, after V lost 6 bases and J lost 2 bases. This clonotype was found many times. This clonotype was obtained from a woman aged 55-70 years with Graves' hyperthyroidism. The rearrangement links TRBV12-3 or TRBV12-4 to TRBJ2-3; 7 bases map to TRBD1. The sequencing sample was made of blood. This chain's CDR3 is CASSSWGTATDTQYF. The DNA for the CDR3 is TGTGCCAGCAGCTCATGGGGGACAGCCACAGATACGCAGTATTTT.